This passage covers 16 T cell receptor beta chains from one sample sequenced in a study of cytomegalovirus exposure and HLA in healthy donors. It was with 60 Vbeta and 13 Jbeta primers that the PCR ran. Produced via immunoSEQ multiplex PCR; TCRdb's table is partial and in-frame only. This table lists about 130,000 clones. The sample comprised PBMCs. These TCRs come from a woman aged 55-70 years in good health and CMV-seronegative.

CDR3: CASSLPGLAGGILYEQYF. The CDR3 DNA is TGTGCCAGCAGCCTCCCGGGACTAGCGGGGGGTATCCTGTACGAGCAGTACTTC. The J gene is TRBJ2-7, the V gene TRBV7-9, with 15 bases that match TRBD2. After removal of 5 bases from V and 4 bases from J, the junction contained 12 bases not matched to a gene. The CDR3 extends over 18 amino acids. The germline gives CDR1 SEHNR, CDR2 FQNEAQ (reference sequence).

The chain combines TRBV27 with TRBJ2-3, with TRBD2 identical over 12 bases. From germline, CDR1 is MNHEY and CDR2 SMNVEV (reference sequence). There are 14 residues in the CDR3. The V segment lost 8 bases and the J segment 6 bases; nucleotides outside the gene matches: 6. The CDR3: CASRTSGNSDTQYF. CDR3 sequence (DNA): TGTGCCAGCCGGACTAGCGGGAACTCGGATACGCAGTATTTT.

V gene TRBV10-3 combines with J gene TRBJ2-5, with TRBD1 identical over 9 bases. The last part of the DNA fits TRBJ2-7 better; the J call may be wrong. Germline V gene lookup returns CDR1 ENHRY and CDR2 SYGVKD. The length of the CDR3 is 14 residues. CDR3 loop: CAISERQGAYEQYF. In DNA form, the CDR3 reads TGTGCCATCAGTGAGCGACAGGGGGCCTACGAGCAGTACTTC.

The V and J genes are TRBV5-6 and TRBJ1-2; D is unresolved. This CDR3 has 15 amino acids. Germline CDR1 reads SGHDT; CDR2 reads YYEEEE. V dropped 4 bases and J dropped 7 bases, with 20 bases sitting between them. CDR3 in amino acids: CASSQSGIGITGYTF. As DNA, the CDR3 is TGTGCCAGCAGCCAGAGCGGGATCGGCATCACTGGCTACACCTTC.

The genes are TRBV6-5 and TRBJ1-2; D may be TRBD1 (5 bases). CDR1 is MNHEY and CDR2 is SVGAGI in the germline V gene. There are 13 residues in the CDR3. Trimming took 4 bases from V and 2 from J, leaving 8 bases between them. The CDR3 nucleotides read TGTGCCAGCAGTTCGGGGGGAAACTATGGCTACACCTTC. Translating it yields CASSSGGNYGYTF.

The gene calls are TRBV20-1 and TRBJ2-7; 11 bases match TRBD2. Germline V gene sequence: CDR1 DFQATT, CDR2 SNEGSKA (reference sequence). The CDR3 is 11 amino acids. CDR3: CAGLAAYEQYF. CDR3 DNA sequence: TGCGCGGGACTAGCGGCATACGAGCAGTACTTC.

This chain connects TRBV19 to TRBJ2-7; D is unresolved. The germline gives CDR1 LNHDA, CDR2 SQIVND (reference sequence). Deletions cut 3 bases from V and 0 bases from J, with 9 bases between. The CDR3 length is 14 residues. For the CDR3, the DNA is TGTGCCAGTAGTATTTTTCCGGGCTCCTACGAGCAGTACTTC. Translated: CASSIFPGSYEQYF.

This chain joins TRBV6-1 and TRBJ2-5, with D possibly being TRBD2 (7 bases). Trimming removed 1 base from V and 11 bases from J, with 14 bases in between. Germline CDR1 MNHNS, CDR2 SASEGT. This CDR3 is 13 amino acids long. The CDR3 DNA reads TGTGCCAGCAGTGAAGTACGAGGGGGGGAGCAGTACTTC. This encodes CASSEVRGGEQYF.

This chain joins TRBV11-1 and TRBJ1-1, with 7 bases fitting TRBD1. Germline lookup yields CDR1 SGHAT and CDR2 FQDESV (reference sequence). J lost 5 bases, V lost 0 bases, and 9 bases had no gene match. There are 16 residues in the CDR3. CDR3 region: CASSLASFRGWTEAFF. As DNA, the CDR3 is TGTGCCAGCAGCTTAGCGAGTTTCAGGGGGTGGACTGAAGCTTTCTTT.

The chain links TRBV4-2 to TRBJ1-4; 7 bases are shared with TRBD1. Germline CDR1 is LGHNA and CDR2 is YNFKEQ. CDR3 length: 15 residues. V was clipped by 1 base and J by 5 bases; unmatched bases: 4. The CDR3 DNA reads as TGTGCCAGCAGCCAAGGTGGCAGGGGGAATGAAAAACTGTTTTTT. This codes for CASSQGGRGNEKLFF.

This chain uses TRBV28 with TRBJ1-2; TRBD1 matches 8 bases. Trimming removed 4 bases from V and 4 bases from J; junction bases left unmatched: 8. The CDR3 consists of 15 residues. From germline, CDR1 is MDHEN and CDR2 SYDVKM. CDR3 bases: TGTGCCAGCAGTTATTCCCAGGGGGCGGGCTATGGCTACACCTTC. This codes for CASSYSQGAGYGYTF.

The V and J genes are TRBV10-3 and TRBJ2-3, with 9 bases matching TRBD2. Germline CDR1 is ENHRY and CDR2 is SYGVKD. V dropped 6 bases and J dropped 2; count of bases not matched to a gene: 9. CDR3 size: 16 residues. CDR3 loop: CAIRGGTSPTTDTQYF. The CDR3 DNA follows: TGTGCCATCAGAGGTGGGACTAGCCCTACCACAGATACGCAGTATTTT.

The chain recombines TRBV6-6 with TRBJ1-1, with D possibly TRBD1 on 6 matching bases. V lost 4 bases and J 1 base, leaving 13 bases between the germline ends. Germline CDR1 and CDR2: MNHNY and SVGAGI (reference sequence). There are 15 residues in the CDR3. The CDR3 nucleotides read TGTGCCAGCAGTTGGAAGGGGGAGGGGAACACTGAAGCTTTCTTT. Translation gives CASSWKGEGNTEAFF.

V usage is TRBV2 and J usage is TRBJ2-2; 12 nucleotides agree with TRBD1. The germline gives CDR1 SNHLY, CDR2 FYNNEI. This CDR3 is 16 amino acids long. V was clipped by 0 bases and J by 6 bases; unmatched bases: 2. In DNA, the CDR3 is TGTGCCAGCAGTGAAGCGGGACAGGGGGCCGCCGGGGAGCTGTTTTTT. Its protein product is CASSEAGQGAAGELFF. Filled out from reference TRBV2 and TRBJ2-2, the complete variable domain reads EPEVTQTPSHQVTQMGQEVILRCVPISNHLYFYWYRQILGQKVEFLVSFYNNEISEKSEIFDDQFSVERPDGSNFTLKIRSTKLEDSAMYFCASSEAGQGAAGELFFGEGSRLTVL.

The V gene is TRBV10-2, the J gene TRBJ2-7; weak D call: TRBD2 (7 bases). The length of the CDR3 is 14 residues. Germline lookup yields CDR1 WSHSY and CDR2 SAAADI. The V gene lost 3 bases and the J gene lost 3 bases, with 12 bases spanning the gap. CDR3 sequence reads: CASSDRGAIYEQYF. The CDR3 coding sequence is TGCGCCAGCAGTGATCGGGGGGCTATCTACGAGCAGTACTTC.

This chain connects TRBV2 to TRBJ1-6; 10 bases are shared with TRBD1. The V and J ends lost 6 bases and 0 bases, in that order; junction bases with no gene match: 2. CDR3 length equals 16 residues. Germline assignment: CDR1 SNHLY and CDR2 FYNNEI. The CDR3 is CASRTGGSSYNSPLHF. CDR3 DNA sequence: TGTGCCAGCAGGACAGGGGGCAGCTCCTATAATTCACCCCTCCACTTT.